Listed below are T cell receptor beta chains from one sample, sequenced in a study of T-cell memory formation after mild COVID-19. TCRdb passed the 5' RACE reads through MiXCR, listing each CDR3 protein once. Among roughly 300,000 distinct CDR3 sequences listed, around 8% were seen once. Sequencing used PBMCs or a T cell subset sorted from them (not recorded which). All receptors come from a man aged 18 to 29 who had mild COVID-19 (a few samples of this study predate the infection). Cell type and time point are not known. The CDR3 runs from the conserved cysteine through the conserved F or W. Fields, in order: clone size, J gene, V gene, D gene, CDR3 DNA, CDR3 protein. D genes are given only for firm matches. Not all rows give a size; the values are once, few, many and, for expanded clones, a class.

size: NA; J: TRBJ1-2; V: TRBV15; D: TRBD1; DNA: TGTGCCACCAGCAGCCGGACAGGAGCCAGTTGGGGCTATGGCTACACCTTC; CDR3: CATSSRTGASWGYGYTF
size: few; J: TRBJ1-5; V: TRBV24-1; D: NA; DNA: TGTGCCACCAGTGACCCAGGGGGCAATCAGCCCCAGCATTTT; CDR3: CATSDPGGNQPQHF
size: NA; J: TRBJ2-5; V: TRBV6-6; D: NA; DNA: TGTGCCAGCAGTAGTCGAGGGGGAGGAGAGACCCAGTACTTC; CDR3: CASSSRGGGETQYF
size: few; J: TRBJ1-1; V: TRBV20-1; D: NA; DNA: TGCAGTGCTAGTCCGGCGAACACTGAAGCTTTCTTT; CDR3: CSASPANTEAFF
size: NA; J: TRBJ1-2; V: TRBV7-2; D: NA; DNA: TGTGCCAGCAGCCCACGGGACGCCGGGTTATGGGGTGGCTACACCTTC; CDR3: CASSPRDAGLWGGYTF
size: many; J: TRBJ1-1; V: TRBV6-6; D: TRBD1; DNA: TGTGCCAGCAGTTACCAGGGGGCTTGGGAAGCTTTCTTT; CDR3: CASSYQGAWEAFF
size: many; J: TRBJ1-4; V: TRBV4-2; D: NA; DNA: TGTGCCAGCAGCCAAAGTTTTGGGGCCTACCCACTCAGACTGTTTTTT; CDR3: CASSQSFGAYPLRLFF
size: NA; J: TRBJ1-2; V: TRBV24-1; D: NA; DNA: TGTGCCACCAGTGGAGGAGCGGGCTATGGCTACACCTTC; CDR3: CATSGGAGYGYTF
size: NA; J: TRBJ1-5; V: TRBV7-8; D: NA; DNA: TGTGCCAGCAGCTCCTCCAGCTTGCAGCCCCAGCATTTT; CDR3: CASSSSSLQPQHF
size: NA; J: TRBJ2-5; V: TRBV19; D: NA; DNA: TGTGCCAGTACCGATAGATTTTCTCGGGTTGCGGAGACCCAGTACTTC; CDR3: CASTDRFSRVAETQYF
size: few; J: TRBJ2-1; V: TRBV29-1; D: TRBD1; DNA: TGCAGCGTCGAATACCCGGGACAGGGAAGTTCTGAGCAGTTCTTC; CDR3: CSVEYPGQGSSEQFF
size: few; J: TRBJ1-1; V: TRBV6-6; D: TRBD1; DNA: TGTGCCAGCAGTTACTCGAGCTCAGGGGGTAGCAACACTGAAGCTTTCTTT; CDR3: CASSYSSSGGSNTEAFF
size: NA; J: TRBJ1-5; V: TRBV18; D: NA; DNA: TGTGCCAGCTCACCAAGTTTCAGCTACAATCAGCCCCAGCATTTT; CDR3: CASSPSFSYNQPQHF
size: NA; J: TRBJ2-5; V: TRBV11-2; D: TRBD1; DNA: TGTGCCAGCAGCGTAGGGGCAGGGGGAGAGACCCAGTACTTC; CDR3: CASSVGAGGETQYF
size: few; J: TRBJ2-1; V: TRBV5-1; D: NA; DNA: TGCGCCAGCAGCTTGGAACAGGGTTCGATCAATGAGCAGTTCTTC; CDR3: CASSLEQGSINEQFF
size: few; J: TRBJ2-3; V: TRBV6-6; D: NA; DNA: TGTGCCAGCAGTTCGAGACGACGCACAGATACGCAGTATTTT; CDR3: CASSSRRRTDTQYF
size: NA; J: TRBJ2-3; V: TRBV6-2/TRBV6-3; D: TRBD1; DNA: TGTGCCAGCCTCCGACAGGGTGTGGATACGCAGTATTTT; CDR3: CASLRQGVDTQYF
size: NA; J: TRBJ2-7; V: TRBV4-3; D: TRBD2; DNA: TGCGCCAGCAGCCAGTCGACTAGCGGGGGCCCCGAGCAGTACTTC; CDR3: CASSQSTSGGPEQYF
size: many; J: TRBJ2-2; V: TRBV7-9; D: NA; DNA: TGTGCCAGCAGTTTTACCGGGGAGCTGTTTTTT; CDR3: CASSFTGELFF
size: few; J: TRBJ2-1; V: TRBV11-2; D: TRBD2; DNA: TGTGCCAGCAGCTTAGAGGGGACTAGCAGTGAGCAGTTCTTC; CDR3: CASSLEGTSSEQFF
size: many; J: TRBJ2-3; V: TRBV12-3/TRBV12-4; D: NA; DNA: TGTGCCAGCAGCTCCCTGGACTACACAGATACGCAGTATTTT; CDR3: CASSSLDYTDTQYF
size: few; J: TRBJ1-1; V: TRBV6-5; D: NA; DNA: TGTGCCAGCAGCGCGGGGACTGAAGCTTTCTTT; CDR3: CASSAGTEAFF
size: many; J: TRBJ2-1; V: TRBV5-1; D: TRBD2; DNA: TGCGCCAGCAGCTTGAATGCGGGGGGAGGGAATGAGCAGTTCTTC; CDR3: CASSLNAGGGNEQFF
size: NA; J: TRBJ1-2; V: TRBV12-3/TRBV12-4; D: NA; DNA: TGTGCCAGCAGTTTTGATGGGGGGGGACCCTATGGCTACACCTTC; CDR3: CASSFDGGGPYGYTF
size: few; J: TRBJ2-1; V: TRBV6-5; D: TRBD2; DNA: TGTGCCAGCAGTTACTCCAGGGCTAGCGGGGCCTACAATGAGCAGTTCTTC; CDR3: CASSYSRASGAYNEQFF
size: few; J: TRBJ1-1; V: TRBV6-5; D: NA; DNA: TGTGCCAGCAGTTATAGCGAGGGTGTCAAGAATGAAGCTTTCTTT; CDR3: CASSYSEGVKNEAFF
size: NA; J: TRBJ1-2; V: TRBV13; D: NA; DNA: TGTGCCAGCGATGGCTACACCTTC; CDR3: CASDGYTF
size: few; J: TRBJ1-2; V: TRBV2; D: NA; DNA: TGTGCCAGCAGTGATGGCATCTCGAACTATGGCTACACCTTC; CDR3: CASSDGISNYGYTF
size: NA; J: TRBJ2-3; V: TRBV28; D: NA; DNA: TGTGCCAGCAGCGAGCGGAGCCCCACAGATACGCAGTATTTT; CDR3: CASSERSPTDTQYF
size: few; J: TRBJ1-2; V: TRBV28; D: TRBD1; DNA: TGTGCCAGCAGTTTACCCCAGACAGGGCACTATGGCTACACCTTC; CDR3: CASSLPQTGHYGYTF
size: NA; J: TRBJ2-1; V: TRBV25-1; D: TRBD2; DNA: TGTGCCAGCAGTGAATTTTTAGGACTAGCGGGGACCAATGAGCAGTTCTTC; CDR3: CASSEFLGLAGTNEQFF
size: NA; J: TRBJ2-1; V: TRBV12-5; D: TRBD2; DNA: TGTGCTAGTGGTTTGGGGACTAGCGGGGGGCTGAGCTCCTACAATGAGCAGTTCTTC; CDR3: CASGLGTSGGLSSYNEQFF
size: few; J: TRBJ2-3; V: TRBV9; D: NA; DNA: TGTGCCAGCAGCGTAAACGGCATAAGCACAGATACGCAGTATTTT; CDR3: CASSVNGISTDTQYF
size: few; J: TRBJ2-6; V: TRBV7-9; D: TRBD2; DNA: TGTGCCAGCAGCTCCGCGGGGGCTGGGGCCAACGTCCTGACTTTC; CDR3: CASSSAGAGANVLTF
size: many; J: TRBJ2-1; V: TRBV6-5; D: NA; DNA: TGTGCCAGTCGGCGGGGGCCCTACAATGAGCAGTTCTTC; CDR3: CASRRGPYNEQFF
size: few; J: TRBJ2-3; V: TRBV7-2; D: TRBD2; DNA: TGTGCCAGCAGCTTCCTGGCGGGGGGAACAGATACGCAGTATTTT; CDR3: CASSFLAGGTDTQYF
size: NA; J: TRBJ2-7; V: TRBV6-5; D: NA; DNA: TGTGCCAGCCGCGGGACAGATGGGTACGGCGAGCAGTACTTC; CDR3: CASRGTDGYGEQYF
size: NA; J: TRBJ2-5; V: TRBV4-2; D: TRBD2; DNA: TGTGCCAGCAGCCAAGGGGCTAGCGGGGGCAAGGGGGAGACCCAGTACTTC; CDR3: CASSQGASGGKGETQYF
size: many; J: TRBJ2-5; V: TRBV10-3; D: TRBD2; DNA: TGTGCCACCCAATTAGCGGGGGCGACAGAGACCCAGTACTTC; CDR3: CATQLAGATETQYF
size: NA; J: TRBJ1-2; V: TRBV7-3; D: TRBD1; DNA: TGTGCCAGCAGCTCCCAGACAGGGCAGGGCTACACCTTC; CDR3: CASSSQTGQGYTF